A selection of T cell receptor beta chains follows, all from one sample in a study of neurological immune-mediated disorders. Via MiXCR, TCRdb re-called the 5' RACE reads, giving one row per CDR3 protein. The table has fewer than 75,000 distinct CDR3 sequences, 3.4% seen once. Sequencing was performed on PBMCs. These receptors were obtained from a man between 40 and 49 years old with multiple sclerosis. Each CDR3 is given with its conserved first and last residue. The D gene is left open where the match is weak. For some rows the clone size is stated as once, few or many, or as a class when expanded; others skip it.

clone_size j_call cdr3_length v_call d_call cdr3_aa cdr3_nt
few TRBJ2-2 18 TRBV7-2 . CASSISFPTRILPGELFF TGTGCCAGCAGCATTAGTTTTCCGACTAGAATTCTCCCCGGGGAGCTGTTTTTT
many TRBJ2-3 14 TRBV7-2 . CASSLAVGGDTQYF TGTGCCAGCAGCTTAGCGGTCGGGGGTGATACGCAGTATTTT
many TRBJ1-5 13 TRBV18 . CASSPGSNQPQHF TGTGCCAGCTCACCGGGGAGCAATCAGCCCCAGCATTTT
many TRBJ2-7 14 TRBV5-1 TRBD1 CASSLAGTGEEQYF TGCGCCAGCAGCTTGGCAGGGACAGGGGAAGAGCAGTACTTC
many TRBJ2-7 13 TRBV15 TRBD1 CATRRQGLDEQYF TGTGCCACCAGAAGACAGGGGCTGGACGAGCAGTACTTC
many TRBJ2-4 15 TRBV15 . CATSSPRSAKNIQYF TGTGCCACCAGCAGTCCGAGGTCAGCCAAAAACATTCAGTACTTC
. TRBJ1-1 15 TRBV7-9 . CASTAFTAMNTEAFF TGTGCCAGCACCGCATTTACAGCAATGAACACTGAAGCTTTCTTT
many TRBJ2-1 15 TRBV4-2 TRBD1 CASSSRTGGDNEQFF TGTGCCAGCAGCTCCCGGACAGGGGGGGACAATGAGCAGTTCTTC
. TRBJ2-1 15 TRBV12-3/TRBV12-4 . CASSLDGYKVDEQFF TGTGCCAGCAGCTTGGACGGGTACAAGGTGGATGAGCAGTTCTTC
once TRBJ2-7 14 TRBV19 . CASSRHRDSQEQYF TGTGCCAGTAGTAGACATCGGGACTCCCAAGAGCAGTACTTC
many TRBJ2-4 14 TRBV20-1 . CSALSFLAKNIQYF TGCAGTGCTTTGAGCTTTCTAGCCAAAAACATTCAGTACTTC
many TRBJ2-1 14 TRBV5-1 . CASSLSPEDNEQFF TGCGCCAGCAGCTTGAGCCCAGAGGACAATGAGCAGTTCTTC
many TRBJ1-2 15 TRBV6-1 . CASIPTENLNYGYTF TGTGCCAGCATTCCCACAGAGAACCTTAACTATGGCTACACCTTC
many TRBJ2-4 15 TRBV5-6 . CASSSGGSAKNIQYF TGTGCCAGCAGCTCGGGGGGCTCGGCCAAAAACATTCAGTACTTC